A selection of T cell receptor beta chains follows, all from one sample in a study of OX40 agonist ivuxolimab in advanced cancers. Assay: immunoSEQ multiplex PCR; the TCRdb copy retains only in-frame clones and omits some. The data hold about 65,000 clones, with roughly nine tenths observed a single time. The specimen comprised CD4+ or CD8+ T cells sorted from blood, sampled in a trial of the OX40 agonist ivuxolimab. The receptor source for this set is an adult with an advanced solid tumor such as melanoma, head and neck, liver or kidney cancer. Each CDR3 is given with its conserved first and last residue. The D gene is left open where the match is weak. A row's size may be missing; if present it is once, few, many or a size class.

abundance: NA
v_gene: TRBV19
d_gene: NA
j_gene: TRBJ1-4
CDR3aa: CASHLSGMDEKLFF
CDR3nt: TGTGCCAGTCACCTGTCAGGGATGGACGAAAAACTGTTTTTT

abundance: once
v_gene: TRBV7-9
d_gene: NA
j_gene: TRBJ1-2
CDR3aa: CASSREGNYGYTF
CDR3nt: TGTGCCAGCAGCAGAGAAGGAAACTATGGCTACACCTTC

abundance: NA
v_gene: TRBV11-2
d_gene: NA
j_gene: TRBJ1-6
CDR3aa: CASSPAVNSPLHF
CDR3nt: TGTGCCAGCAGCCCGGCAGTGAATTCACCCCTCCACTTT

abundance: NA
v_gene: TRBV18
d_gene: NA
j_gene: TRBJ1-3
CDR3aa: CASSPSGTTGNTIYF
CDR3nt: TGTGCCAGCTCACCATCCGGGACGACTGGAAACACCATATATTTT

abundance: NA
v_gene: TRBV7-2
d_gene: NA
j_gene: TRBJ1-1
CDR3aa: CASSLAGGLTEAFF
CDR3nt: TGTGCCAGCAGCTTAGCGGGGGGACTCACTGAAGCTTTCTTT

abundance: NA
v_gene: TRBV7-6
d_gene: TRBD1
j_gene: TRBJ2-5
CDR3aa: CASSLGRQGIQETQYF
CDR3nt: TGTGCCAGCAGCTTAGGAAGACAGGGGATACAAGAGACCCAGTACTTC

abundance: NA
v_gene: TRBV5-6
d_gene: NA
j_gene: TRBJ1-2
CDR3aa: CASSGQTLANYSYTF
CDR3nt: TGTGCCAGCAGCGGGCAGACCTTAGCTAACTATAGCTACACCTTC

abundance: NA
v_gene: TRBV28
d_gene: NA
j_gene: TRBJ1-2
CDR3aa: CASSTPDGYGYTF
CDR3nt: TGTGCCAGCAGTACTCCGGATGGGTACGGCTACACCTTC

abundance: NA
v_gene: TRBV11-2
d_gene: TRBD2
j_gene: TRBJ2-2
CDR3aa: CASSLSSGGNTGELFF
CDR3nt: TGTGCCAGCAGCTTGTCTAGCGGGGGGAACACCGGGGAGCTGTTTTTT

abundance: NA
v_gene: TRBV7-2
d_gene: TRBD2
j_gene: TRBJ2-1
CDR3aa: CASSIGTSGLYEQFF
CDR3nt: TGTGCCAGCAGCATTGGGACTAGCGGTTTATATGAGCAGTTCTTC

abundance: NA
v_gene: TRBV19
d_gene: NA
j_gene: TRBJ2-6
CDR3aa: CASSPQIAGTGANVLTF
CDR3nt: TGTGCCAGTAGTCCCCAAATTGCAGGGACTGGGGCCAACGTCCTGACTTTC

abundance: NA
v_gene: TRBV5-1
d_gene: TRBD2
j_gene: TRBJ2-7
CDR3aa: CASSSGTSGAYEQYF
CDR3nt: TGCGCCAGCAGCTCCGGGACTAGCGGTGCCTACGAGCAGTACTTC

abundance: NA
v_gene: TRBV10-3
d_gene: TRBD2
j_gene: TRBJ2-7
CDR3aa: CAISDEGRAFYEQYF
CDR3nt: TGTGCCATCAGTGACGAGGGGAGGGCTTTCTACGAGCAGTACTTC

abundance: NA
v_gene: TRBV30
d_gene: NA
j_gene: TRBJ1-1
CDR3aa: CAWSIQLNTEAFF
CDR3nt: TGTGCCTGGAGTATCCAACTGAACACTGAAGCTTTCTTT

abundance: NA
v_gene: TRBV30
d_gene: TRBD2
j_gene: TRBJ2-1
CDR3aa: CAWRAGLAGDNEQFF
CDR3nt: TGTGCCTGGAGGGCCGGACTAGCGGGGGACAATGAGCAGTTCTTC

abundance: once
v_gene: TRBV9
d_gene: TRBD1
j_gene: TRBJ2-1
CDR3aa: CASSAQGDQPYNEQFF
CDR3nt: TGTGCCAGCAGCGCCCAGGGGGACCAACCCTACAATGAGCAGTTCTTC

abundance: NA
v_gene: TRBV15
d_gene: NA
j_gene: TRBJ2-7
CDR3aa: CATSRTQGLTTYEQYF
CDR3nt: TGTGCCACCAGCAGAACACAGGGTCTTACGACCTACGAGCAGTACTTC

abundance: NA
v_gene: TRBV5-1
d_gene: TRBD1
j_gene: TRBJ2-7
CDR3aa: CASSLRGQGAYEQYF
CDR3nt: TGCGCCAGCAGCTTGAGGGGACAGGGGGCCTACGAGCAGTACTTC

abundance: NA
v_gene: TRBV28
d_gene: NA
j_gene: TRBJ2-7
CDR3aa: CASRLGQTYEQYF
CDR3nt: TGTGCCAGCAGACTCGGACAGACCTACGAGCAGTACTTC

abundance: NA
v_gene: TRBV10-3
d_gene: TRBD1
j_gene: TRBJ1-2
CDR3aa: CAISVGGTGRIGGYTF
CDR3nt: TGTGCCATCAGTGTGGGAGGGACAGGGAGGATTGGTGGCTACACCTTC

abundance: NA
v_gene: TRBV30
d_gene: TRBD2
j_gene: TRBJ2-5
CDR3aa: CAWSGGRAGETQYF
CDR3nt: TGTGCCTGGAGTGGCGGGAGGGCCGGTGAGACCCAGTACTTC

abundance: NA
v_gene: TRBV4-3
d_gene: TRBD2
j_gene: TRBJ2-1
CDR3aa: CASSQDPTSGNNEQFF
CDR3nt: TGCGCCAGCAGCCAAGATCCGACTAGCGGGAACAATGAGCAGTTCTTC

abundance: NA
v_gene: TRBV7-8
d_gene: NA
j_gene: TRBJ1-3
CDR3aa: CASSLGQTGNTIYF
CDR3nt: TGTGCCAGCAGCTTAGGACAGACTGGAAACACCATATATTTT

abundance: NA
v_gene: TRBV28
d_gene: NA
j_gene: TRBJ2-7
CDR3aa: CASRRSGDLRSYEQYF
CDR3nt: TGTGCCAGCAGGCGCTCGGGGGACCTCAGGTCCTACGAGCAGTACTTC

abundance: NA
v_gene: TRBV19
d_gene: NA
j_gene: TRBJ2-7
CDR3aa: CASSPPTATYEQYF
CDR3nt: TGTGCCAGTAGTCCGCCGACTGCAACCTACGAGCAGTACTTC

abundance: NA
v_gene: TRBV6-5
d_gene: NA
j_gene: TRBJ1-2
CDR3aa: CASSYHGIGDYGYTF
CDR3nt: TGTGCCAGCAGTTACCACGGGATAGGGGACTATGGCTACACCTTC

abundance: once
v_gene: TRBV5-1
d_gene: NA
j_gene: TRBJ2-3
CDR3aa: CASSLGQRTDTQYF
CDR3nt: TGCGCCAGCAGCTTGGGACAGCGCACAGATACGCAGTATTTT

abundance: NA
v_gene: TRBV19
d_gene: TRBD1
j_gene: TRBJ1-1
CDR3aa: CASSTGQYYTEAFF
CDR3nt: TGTGCCAGTAGTACGGGACAGTACTACACTGAAGCTTTCTTT

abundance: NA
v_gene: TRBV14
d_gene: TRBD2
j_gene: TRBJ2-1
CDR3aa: CASSQASGSWGEQFF
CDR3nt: TGTGCCAGCAGCCAGGCTAGCGGGAGCTGGGGGGAGCAGTTCTTC

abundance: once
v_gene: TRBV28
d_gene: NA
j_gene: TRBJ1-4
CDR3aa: CASRVQATNEKLFF
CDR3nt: TGTGCCAGCAGGGTCCAGGCAACTAATGAAAAACTGTTTTTT

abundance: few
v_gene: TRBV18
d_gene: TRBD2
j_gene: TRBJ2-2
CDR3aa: CASSPTRSGKDTGELFF
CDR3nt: TGTGCCAGCTCACCTACAAGGAGCGGGAAAGACACCGGGGAGCTGTTTTTT

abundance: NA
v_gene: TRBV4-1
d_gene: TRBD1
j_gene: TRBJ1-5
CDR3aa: CASSQEDRVYEPQHF
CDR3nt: TGCGCCAGCAGCCAAGAAGACAGGGTGTACGAGCCCCAGCATTTT

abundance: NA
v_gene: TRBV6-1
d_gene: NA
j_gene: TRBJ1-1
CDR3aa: CASSGQDNTEAFF
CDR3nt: TGTGCCAGCAGTGGACAGGACAACACTGAAGCTTTCTTT

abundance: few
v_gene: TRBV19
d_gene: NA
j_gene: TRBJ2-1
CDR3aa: CASSIVGYEQFF
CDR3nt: TGTGCCAGTAGTATAGTGGGCTATGAGCAGTTCTTC

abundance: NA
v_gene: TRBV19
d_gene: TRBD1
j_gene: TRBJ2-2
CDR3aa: CASSPGTENAGELFF
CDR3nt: TGTGCCAGTAGTCCCGGGACAGAGAACGCCGGGGAGCTGTTTTTT

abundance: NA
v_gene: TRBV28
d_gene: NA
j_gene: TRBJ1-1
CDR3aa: CASSSPAGVRNTEAFF
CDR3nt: TGTGCCAGCAGTTCGCCCGCGGGGGTTCGGAACACTGAAGCTTTCTTT

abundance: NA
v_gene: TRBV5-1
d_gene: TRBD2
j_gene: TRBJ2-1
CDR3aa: CASSLESLAGGGMYNEQFF
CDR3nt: TGCGCCAGCAGCTTGGAGTCCCTAGCGGGAGGGGGAATGTACAATGAGCAGTTCTTC